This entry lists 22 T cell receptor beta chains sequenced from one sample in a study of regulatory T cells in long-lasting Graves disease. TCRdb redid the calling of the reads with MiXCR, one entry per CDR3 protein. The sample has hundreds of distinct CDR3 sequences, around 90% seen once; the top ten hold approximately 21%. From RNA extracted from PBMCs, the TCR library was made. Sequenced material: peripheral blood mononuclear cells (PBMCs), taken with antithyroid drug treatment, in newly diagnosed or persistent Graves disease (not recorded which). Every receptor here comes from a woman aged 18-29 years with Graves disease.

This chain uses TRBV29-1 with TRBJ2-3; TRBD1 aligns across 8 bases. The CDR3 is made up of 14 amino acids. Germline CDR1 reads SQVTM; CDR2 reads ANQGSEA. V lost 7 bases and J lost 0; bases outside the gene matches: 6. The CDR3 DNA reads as TGCAGCGGGAGGACAGGGACTAGCACAGATACGCAGTATTTT. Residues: CSGRTGTSTDTQYF.

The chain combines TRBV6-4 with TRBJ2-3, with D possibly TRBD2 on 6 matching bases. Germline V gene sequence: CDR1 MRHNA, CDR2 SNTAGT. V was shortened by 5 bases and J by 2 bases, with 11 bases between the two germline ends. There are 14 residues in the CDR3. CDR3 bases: TGTGCCAGCAGTCAGGCGGGAAACACAGATACGCAGTATTTT. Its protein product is CASSQAGNTDTQYF.

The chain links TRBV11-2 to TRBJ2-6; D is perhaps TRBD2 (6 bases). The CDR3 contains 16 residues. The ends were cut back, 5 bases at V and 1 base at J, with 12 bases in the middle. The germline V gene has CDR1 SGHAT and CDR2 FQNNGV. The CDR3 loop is CASSAPGLSGANVLTF. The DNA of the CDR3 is TGTGCCAGCAGCGCACCGGGACTTTCTGGGGCCAACGTCCTGACTTTC.

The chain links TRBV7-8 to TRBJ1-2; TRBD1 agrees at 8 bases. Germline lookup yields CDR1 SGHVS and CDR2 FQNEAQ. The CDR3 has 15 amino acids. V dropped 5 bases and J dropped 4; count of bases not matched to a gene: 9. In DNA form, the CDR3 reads TGTGCCAGCAGCGCCGGCGGGACAGGTGCCTATGGCTACACCTTC. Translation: CASSAGGTGAYGYTF.

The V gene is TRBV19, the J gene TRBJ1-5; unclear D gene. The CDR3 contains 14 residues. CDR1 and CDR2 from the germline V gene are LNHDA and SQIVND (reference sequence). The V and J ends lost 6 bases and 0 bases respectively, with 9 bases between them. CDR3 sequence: CASRNSYSNQPQHF. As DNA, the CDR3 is TGTGCCAGTAGGAACAGTTATAGCAATCAGCCCCAGCATTTT.

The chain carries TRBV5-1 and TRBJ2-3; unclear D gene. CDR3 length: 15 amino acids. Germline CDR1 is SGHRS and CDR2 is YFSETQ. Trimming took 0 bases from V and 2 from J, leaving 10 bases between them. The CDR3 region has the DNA TGCGCCAGCAGCTTGGCCGTATCTACCACAGATACGCAGTATTTT. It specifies CASSLAVSTTDTQYF. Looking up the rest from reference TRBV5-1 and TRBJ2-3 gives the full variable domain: KAGVTQTPRYLIKTRGQQVTLSCSPISGHRSVSWYQQTPGQGLQFLFEYFSETQRNKGNFPGRFSGRQFSNSRSEMNVSTLELGDSALYLCASSLAVSTTDTQYFGPGTRLTVL.

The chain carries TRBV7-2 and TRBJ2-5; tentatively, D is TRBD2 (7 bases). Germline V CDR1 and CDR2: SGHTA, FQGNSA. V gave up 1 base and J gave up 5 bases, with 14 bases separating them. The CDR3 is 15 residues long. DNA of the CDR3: TGTGCCAGCAGCTTAGAGTCGGGGGGCGCTGAGACCCAGTACTTC. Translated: CASSLESGGAETQYF.

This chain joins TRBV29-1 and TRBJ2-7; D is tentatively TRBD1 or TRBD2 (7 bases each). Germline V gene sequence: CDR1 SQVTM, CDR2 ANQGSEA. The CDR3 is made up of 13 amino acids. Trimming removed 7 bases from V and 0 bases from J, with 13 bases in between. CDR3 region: CSAGGDNSYEQYF. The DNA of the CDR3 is TGCAGCGCAGGGGGGGACAACTCCTACGAGCAGTACTTC.

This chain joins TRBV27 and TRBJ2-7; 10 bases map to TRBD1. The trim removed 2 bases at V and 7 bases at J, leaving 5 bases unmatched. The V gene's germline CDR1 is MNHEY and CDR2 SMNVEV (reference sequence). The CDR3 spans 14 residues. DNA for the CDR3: TGTGCCAGCAGTTTAGGGACAGGGGTAATTGAGCAGTACTTC. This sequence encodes CASSLGTGVIEQYF.

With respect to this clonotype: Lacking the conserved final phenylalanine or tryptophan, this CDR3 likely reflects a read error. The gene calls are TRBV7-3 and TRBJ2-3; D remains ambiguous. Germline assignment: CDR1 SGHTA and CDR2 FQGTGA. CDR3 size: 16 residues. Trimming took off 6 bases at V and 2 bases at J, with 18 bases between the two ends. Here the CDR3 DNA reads TGTGCCAGCAGTCAGCTACGCACCCAACACACAGATACGCAGTATTCT. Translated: CASSQLRTQHTDTQYS.

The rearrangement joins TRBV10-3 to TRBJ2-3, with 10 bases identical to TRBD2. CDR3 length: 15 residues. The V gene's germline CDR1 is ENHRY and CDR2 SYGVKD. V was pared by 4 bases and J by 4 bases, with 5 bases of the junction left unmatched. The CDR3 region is CAISGASGSADTQYF. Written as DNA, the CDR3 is TGTGCCATCAGTGGGGCTAGCGGGAGTGCAGATACGCAGTATTTT.

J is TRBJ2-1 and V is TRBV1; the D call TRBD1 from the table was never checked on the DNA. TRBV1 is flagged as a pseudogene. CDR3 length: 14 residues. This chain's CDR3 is CTSSQARGGNEQFF. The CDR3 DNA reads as TGCACCAGCAGCCAAGCCCGGGGGGGCAATGAGCAGTTCTTC.

The CDR3, as DNA: TGTGCCAGCCGCGACGGCCTACGGTCTGAAGCTTTCTTT. Translated, it gives CASRDGLRSEAFF. The chain has TRBV28 and TRBJ1-1; D is ambiguous. The CDR3 is 13 residues long. Germline values: CDR1 MDHEN, CDR2 SYDVKM. V gave up 8 bases and J gave up 6 bases, with 16 bases separating them. Full variable domain (missing parts from reference TRBV28 and TRBJ1-1): DVKVTQSSRYLVKRTGEKVFLECVQDMDHENMFWYRQDPGLGLRLIYFSYDVKMKEKGDIPEGYSVSREKKERFSLILESASTNQTSMYLCASRDGLRSEAFFGQGTRLTVV.

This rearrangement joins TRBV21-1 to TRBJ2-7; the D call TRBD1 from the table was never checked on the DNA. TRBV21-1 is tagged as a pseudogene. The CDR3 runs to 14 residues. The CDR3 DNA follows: TGTGCCAGCAGCATCGGGACAGAGGCTTACGAGCAGTACTTC. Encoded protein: CASSIGTEAYEQYF.

This chain's CDR3 is CASRETGGGYEQYF. CDR3 sequence (DNA): TGTGCCAGCAGGGAGACAGGGGGAGGCTACGAGCAGTACTTC. V is TRBV2 and J is TRBJ2-7; 9 positions agree with TRBD1. Germline values: CDR1 SNHLY, CDR2 FYNNEI. J gave up 3 bases and V 6 bases, and 6 bases lay outside the gene matches. CDR3 length: 14 residues.

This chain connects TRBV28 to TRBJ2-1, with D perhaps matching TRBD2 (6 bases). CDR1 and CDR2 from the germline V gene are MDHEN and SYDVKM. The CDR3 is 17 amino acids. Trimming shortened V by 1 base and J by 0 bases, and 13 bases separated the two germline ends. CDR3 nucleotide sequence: TGTGCCAGCAGTTTATTTTTGTGGGAGGACTCCTACAATGAGCAGTTCTTC. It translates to CASSLFLWEDSYNEQFF.

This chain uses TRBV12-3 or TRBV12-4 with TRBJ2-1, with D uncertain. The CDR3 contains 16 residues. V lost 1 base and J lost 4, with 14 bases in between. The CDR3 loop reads CASSLVRAGGYNEQFF. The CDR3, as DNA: TGTGCCAGCAGTTTAGTACGAGCCGGTGGATACAATGAGCAGTTCTTC.

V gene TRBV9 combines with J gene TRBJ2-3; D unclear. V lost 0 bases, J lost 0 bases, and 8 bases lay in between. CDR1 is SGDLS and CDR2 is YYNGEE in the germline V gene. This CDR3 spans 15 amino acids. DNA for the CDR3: TGTGCCAGCAGCGTAGGAATTACTAGCACAGATACGCAGTATTTT. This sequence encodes CASSVGITSTDTQYF.

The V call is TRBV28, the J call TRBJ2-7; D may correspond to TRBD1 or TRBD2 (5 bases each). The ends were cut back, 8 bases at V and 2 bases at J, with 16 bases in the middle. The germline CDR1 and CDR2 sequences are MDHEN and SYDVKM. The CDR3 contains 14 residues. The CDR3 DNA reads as TGTGCCAGCTCCACCCGGGGCCTTACCTACGAGCAGTACTTC. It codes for CASSTRGLTYEQYF.

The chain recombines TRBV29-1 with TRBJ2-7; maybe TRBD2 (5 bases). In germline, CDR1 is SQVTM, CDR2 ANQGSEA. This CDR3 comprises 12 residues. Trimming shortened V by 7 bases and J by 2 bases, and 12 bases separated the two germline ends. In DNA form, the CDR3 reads TGCAGCGGTCGCACCGGGACCTACGAGCAGTACTTC. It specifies CSGRTGTYEQYF.

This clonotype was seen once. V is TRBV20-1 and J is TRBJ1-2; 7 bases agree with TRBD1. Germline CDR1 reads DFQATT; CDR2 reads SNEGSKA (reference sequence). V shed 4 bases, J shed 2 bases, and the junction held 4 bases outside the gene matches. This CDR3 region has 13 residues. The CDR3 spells CSATPQGNYGYTF. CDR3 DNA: TGCAGTGCTACACCACAGGGGAACTATGGCTACACCTTC.

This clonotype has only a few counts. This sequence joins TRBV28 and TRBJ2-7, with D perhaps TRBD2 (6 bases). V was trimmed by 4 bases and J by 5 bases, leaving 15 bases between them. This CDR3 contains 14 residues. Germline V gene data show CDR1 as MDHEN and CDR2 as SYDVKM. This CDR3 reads CASSSPFGGNEQYF. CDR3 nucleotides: TGTGCCAGCAGTTCCCCTTTCGGAGGGAACGAGCAGTACTTC.